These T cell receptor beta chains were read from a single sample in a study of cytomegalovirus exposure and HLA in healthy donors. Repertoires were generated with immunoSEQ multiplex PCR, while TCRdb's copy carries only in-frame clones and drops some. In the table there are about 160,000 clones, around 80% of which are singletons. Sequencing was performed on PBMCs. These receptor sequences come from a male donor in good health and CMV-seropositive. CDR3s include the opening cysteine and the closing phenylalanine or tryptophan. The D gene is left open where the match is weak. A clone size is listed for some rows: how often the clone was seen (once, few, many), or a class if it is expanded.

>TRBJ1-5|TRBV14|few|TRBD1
CASSQGQGGQPQHF
TGTGCCAGCAGCCAAGGACAGGGTGGTCAGCCCCAGCATTTT
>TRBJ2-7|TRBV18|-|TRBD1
CASSPLGQGTYEQYF
TGTGCCAGCTCACCACTCGGACAGGGAACCTACGAGCAGTACTTC
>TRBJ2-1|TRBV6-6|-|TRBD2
CASSYSGAGEKNEQFF
TGTGCCAGCAGTTACTCAGGTGCGGGAGAGAAGAATGAGCAGTTCTTC
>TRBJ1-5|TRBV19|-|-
CASSMTVNQPQHF
TGTGCCAGTAGTATGACAGTGAATCAGCCCCAGCATTTT
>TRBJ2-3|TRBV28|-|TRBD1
CASSLYPGQSGTDTQYF
TGTGCCAGCAGTTTATATCCGGGACAGTCAGGCACAGATACGCAGTATTTT
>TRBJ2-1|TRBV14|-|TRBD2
CASSQLAGGSYNEQFF
TGTGCCAGCAGCCAACTAGCGGGAGGCTCCTACAATGAGCAGTTCTTC
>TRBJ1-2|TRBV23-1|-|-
CASSHPFTNYGYTF
TGCGCCAGCAGTCACCCTTTTACTAACTATGGCTACACCTTC
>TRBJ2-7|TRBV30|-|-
CAWRVQERSYEQYF
TGTGCCTGGAGGGTCCAGGAAAGGTCCTACGAGCAGTACTTC
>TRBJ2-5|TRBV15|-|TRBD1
CATSRAGTGGLETQYF
TGTGCCACCAGCAGAGCTGGGACAGGGGGCTTAGAGACCCAGTACTTC
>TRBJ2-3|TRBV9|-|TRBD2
CASSSRSGSAADTQYF
TGTGCCAGCAGTAGCAGAAGCGGGAGCGCCGCAGATACGCAGTATTTT
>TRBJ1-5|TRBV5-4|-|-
CASSLEGVYSNQPQHF
TGTGCCAGCAGCTTGGAGGGGGTTTATAGCAATCAGCCCCAGCATTTT
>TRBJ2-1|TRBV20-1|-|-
CSASHDEQFF
TGCAGTGCTAGCCATGATGAGCAGTTCTTC
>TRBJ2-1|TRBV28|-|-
CASSPAAETNNNEQFF
TGTGCCAGCAGCCCGGCGGCGGAGACCAATAACAATGAGCAGTTCTTC
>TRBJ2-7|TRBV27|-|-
CASSPQVRGSYEQYF
TGTGCCAGCAGTCCCCAGGTAAGGGGCTCCTACGAGCAGTACTTC
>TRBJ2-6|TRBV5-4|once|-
CASSLVSSGANVLTF
TGTGCCAGCAGCTTGGTATCCTCTGGGGCCAACGTCCTGACTTTC
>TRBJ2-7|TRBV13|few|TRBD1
CASSKGQGTSYEQYF
TGTGCCAGCAGCAAAGGACAGGGGACTTCCTACGAGCAGTACTTC
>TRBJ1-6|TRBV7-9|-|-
CASSLAPGSYNSPLHF
TGTGCCAGCAGCTTAGCCCCCGGGTCCTATAATTCACCCCTCCACTTT
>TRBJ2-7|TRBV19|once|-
CASSIGGGSYEQYF
TGTGCCAGTAGTATCGGGGGCGGGAGCTACGAGCAGTACTTC
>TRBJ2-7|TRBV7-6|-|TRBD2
CASSLATAGGPYEQYF
TGTGCCAGCAGCCTTGCGACGGCGGGAGGGCCCTACGAGCAGTACTTC
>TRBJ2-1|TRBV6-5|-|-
CASSYARWSGEQFF
TGTGCCAGCAGTTACGCCCGATGGTCCGGTGAGCAGTTCTTC
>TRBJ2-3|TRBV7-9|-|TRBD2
CASSSSSGPTDTQYF
TGTGCCAGCAGCTCATCTAGCGGGCCCACAGATACGCAGTATTTT
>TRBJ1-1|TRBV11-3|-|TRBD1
CASSLERWGEGAEDTEAFF
TGTGCCAGCAGCTTAGAGCGCTGGGGAGAGGGGGCCGAGGACACTGAAGCTTTCTTT
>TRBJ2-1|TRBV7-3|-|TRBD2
CASSLGSIAGAVNEQFF
TGTGCCAGCAGCTTAGGATCCATAGCGGGAGCGGTCAATGAGCAGTTCTTC
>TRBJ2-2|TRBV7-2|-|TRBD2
CASTSGLAGLGELFF
TGTGCCAGCACCTCCGGACTAGCGGGACTCGGGGAGCTGTTTTTT
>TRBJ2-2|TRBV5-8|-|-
CASSPWGRSTGELFF
TGTGCCAGCAGTCCGTGGGGGAGGAGTACCGGGGAGCTGTTTTTT
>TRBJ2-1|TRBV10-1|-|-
CASQVEGLREQFF
TGCGCCAGCCAGGTAGAGGGACTGCGAGAGCAGTTCTTC
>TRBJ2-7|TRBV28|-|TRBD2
CASRQRGSSYEQYF
TGTGCCAGTCGCCAGCGGGGGAGCTCCTACGAGCAGTACTTC
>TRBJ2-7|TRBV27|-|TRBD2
CASSLMWTSGKGSYEQYF
TGTGCCAGCAGTTTAATGTGGACTAGCGGGAAGGGCTCCTACGAGCAGTACTTC
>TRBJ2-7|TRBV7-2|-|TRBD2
CASTVTSGRGEQYF
TGTGCCAGCACCGTGACTAGCGGGAGGGGCGAGCAGTACTTC
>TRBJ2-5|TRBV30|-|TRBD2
CALLLAGEETQYF
TGTGCCCTCCTCCTAGCGGGAGAAGAGACCCAGTACTTC
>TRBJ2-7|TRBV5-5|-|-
CASSLVGGVVGGEQYF
TGTGCCAGCAGCTTGGTCGGGGGAGTGGTCGGCGGCGAGCAGTACTTC
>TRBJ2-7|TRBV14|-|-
CASSQGRISSYEQYF
TGTGCCAGCAGCCAAGGGAGAATAAGCTCCTACGAGCAATACTTC
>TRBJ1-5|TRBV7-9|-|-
CASSLVGRNQPQHF
TGTGCCAGCAGCTTAGTGGGGCGCAATCAGCCCCAGCATTTT
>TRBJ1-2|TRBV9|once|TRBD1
CASSAGDRGGTGYTF
TGTGCCAGCAGCGCCGGGGACAGGGGTGGAACTGGCTACACCTTC
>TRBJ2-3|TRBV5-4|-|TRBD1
CASSQNRDRSTDTQYF
TGTGCCAGCAGCCAAAACCGGGACAGGTCGACAGATACGCAGTATTTT
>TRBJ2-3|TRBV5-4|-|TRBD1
CASSLGDRGDTDTQYF
TGTGCCAGCAGCTTGGGGGACAGGGGCGACACAGATACGCAGTATTTT
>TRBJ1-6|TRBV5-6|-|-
CASSLGGYQSLHF
TGTGCCAGCAGCTTGGGCGGGTATCAATCCCTCCACTTT
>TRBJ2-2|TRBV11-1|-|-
CASSLVRGTNTGELFF
TGTGCCAGCAGCTTAGTACGGGGTACAAACACCGGGGAGCTGTTTTTT
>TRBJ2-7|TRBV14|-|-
CASSRTRTATYEQYF
TGTGCCAGCAGCCGAACCCGGACAGCAACCTACGAGCAGTACTTC
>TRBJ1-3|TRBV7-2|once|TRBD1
CASSLVGTGGGNTIYF
TGTGCCAGCAGCTTAGTCGGGACAGGGGGCGGAAACACCATATATTTT
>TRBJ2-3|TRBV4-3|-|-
CASSWTPGSNPSTDTQYF
TGCGCCAGCAGCTGGACTCCGGGCTCAAACCCTAGCACAGATACGCAGTATTTT